The 28 T cell receptor beta chains reported below all come from one sample, sequenced in a study of control samples from healthy donors and cancer patients. Sequencing used immunoSEQ multiplex PCR; TCRdb keeps in-frame clones, though not all of them. Here the sample spans fewer than 200,000 clones, almost 90% being singletons. The sequencing sample was made of blood. These receptors were taken from a woman in her thirties in good health.

This clone showed up just once. This rearrangement joins TRBV28 to TRBJ2-1; the D gene is possibly TRBD2 (6 bases). Trimming took 1 base from V and 8 from J, leaving 18 bases between them. CDR3 size: 16 residues. Germline V lookup: CDR1 MDHEN, CDR2 SYDVKM. The CDR3 coding sequence is TGTGCCAGCAGTTTATACGGGAGTAAGGGTTCGGATGAGCAGTTCTTC. Protein: CASSLYGSKGSDEQFF.

V and J are TRBV19 and TRBJ2-2, with D possibly matching TRBD1 (5 bases). Per the germline V gene, CDR1 is LNHDA and CDR2 is SQIVND (reference sequence). Trimming took 3 bases from V and 0 from J, leaving 23 bases between them. This CDR3 contains 20 residues. Here the CDR3 reads CASSIRLISRAGSNTGELFF. In DNA form, the CDR3 reads TGTGCCAGTAGTATCCGCTTAATTTCCCGGGCAGGGTCGAACACCGGGGAGCTGTTTTTT. Looking up the rest from reference TRBV19 and TRBJ2-2 gives the full variable domain: DGGITQSPKYLFRKEGQNVTLSCEQNLNHDAMYWYRQDPGQGLRLIYYSQIVNDFQKGDIAEGYSVSREKKESFPLTVTSAQKNPTAFYLCASSIRLISRAGSNTGELFFGEGSRLTVL.

The chain has TRBV5-1 and TRBJ2-7; maybe TRBD1 (5 bases). CDR3 length: 13 amino acids. Germline V gives CDR1 SGHRS, CDR2 YFSETQ. V lost 0 bases and J lost 6, with 10 bases in between. As DNA, the CDR3 is TGCGCCAGCAGCTTGGAGGTGGGGCCCGAGCAGTACTTC. Translated, it gives CASSLEVGPEQYF.

This chain joins TRBV4-1 and TRBJ2-3, with D perhaps matching TRBD1 or TRBD2 (5 bases each). CDR3 size: 16 residues. The V end lost 3 bases, the J end lost 2 bases, and 15 bases lay between the germline ends. The V gene's germline CDR1 is MGHRA and CDR2 YSYEKL. The CDR3 protein is CASSHPPGTNTDTQYF. The DNA for the CDR3 is TGCGCCAGCAGCCACCCCCCCGGGACCAACACAGATACGCAGTATTTT.

The gene calls are TRBV11-2 and TRBJ1-1, with TRBD1 matching over 7 bases. The CDR3 covers 13 residues. J gave up 4 bases and V 8 bases, and 7 bases lay outside the gene matches. Per the germline V gene, CDR1 is SGHAT and CDR2 is FQNNGV. The CDR3 sequence: CASRTAGGTEAFF. The CDR3 DNA reads as TGTGCCAGCCGTACGGCAGGGGGCACTGAAGCTTTCTTT.

This clone was seen more than once but under ten times. The chain is built from TRBV19 and TRBJ2-1; the D gene is possibly TRBD1 (6 bases). V was cut by 3 bases and J by 12 bases, with 15 bases left in between. The CDR3 is 13 residues long. Per the germline V gene, CDR1 is LNHDA and CDR2 is SQIVND (reference sequence). Here the CDR3 reads CASSIDRTQGQFF. The CDR3 region has the DNA TGTGCCAGTAGTATTGACAGGACCCAGGGGCAGTTCTTC.

This CDR3 is CASSPGTSVPETQYF. The CDR3 nucleotides are TGTGCCAGCAGTCCCGGGACTAGTGTTCCGGAGACCCAGTACTTC. The chain combines TRBV6-5 with TRBJ2-5; 8 bases are shared with TRBD2. The CDR3 length is 15 residues. The germline V gene encodes CDR1 MNHEY and CDR2 SVGAGI. J gave up 5 bases and V 5 bases, and 10 bases lay outside the gene matches.

V gene TRBV25-1 combines with J gene TRBJ1-2; D is possibly TRBD1 (6 bases). The V and J ends lost 5 bases and 2 bases respectively, with 15 bases between them. The germline V gene encodes CDR1 MGHDK and CDR2 SYGVNS. CDR3 size: 15 residues. The CDR3 DNA is TGTGCCAGCAGTCATGCAGGGGACCCAAACTATGGCTACACCTTC. Amino acids: CASSHAGDPNYGYTF.

The chain employs TRBV7-2 and TRBJ2-3; TRBD2 agrees at 8 bases. The CDR3 spans 15 residues. The germline V gene has CDR1 SGHTA and CDR2 FQGNSA. V gave up 5 bases and J gave up 4 bases; unmatched junction bases: 8. CDR3 region: CASSLSGKQADTQYF. The CDR3 DNA is TGTGCCAGCAGCCTTAGCGGGAAACAGGCAGATACGCAGTATTTT.

The genes are TRBV4-1 and TRBJ2-5; 12 bases line up with TRBD2. The germline CDR1 and CDR2 sequences are MGHRA and YSYEKL. This CDR3 spans 15 amino acids. J gave up 7 bases and V 4 bases, and 7 bases lay outside the gene matches. CDR3 DNA: TGCGCCAGCAGCCCGACTAGCGGGAGATTGGGGACCCAGTACTTC. It translates to CASSPTSGRLGTQYF.

V is TRBV5-1 and J is TRBJ2-5, with D maybe TRBD1 (6 bases). The CDR3 consists of 14 residues. V was shortened by 0 bases and J by 4 bases, with 10 bases between the two germline ends. Germline-derived CDR1 and CDR2 are SGHRS and YFSETQ. The DNA for the CDR3 is TGCGCCAGCAGCTTGGGTGCCAGGGGAGAGACCCAGTACTTC. Translated: CASSLGARGETQYF.

The V gene is TRBV2, the J gene TRBJ1-2; perhaps TRBD1 as D (6 bases). Germline CDR1 SNHLY, CDR2 FYNNEI. V was trimmed by 3 bases and J by 4 bases, leaving 12 bases between them. The CDR3 has 14 amino acids. CDR3 bases: TGTGCCAGCAGTGACGGAAGGGGGGGCTATGGCTACACCTTC. It translates to CASSDGRGGYGYTF.

V is TRBV2 and J is TRBJ1-1, with D possibly matching TRBD1 (5 bases). Germline assignment: CDR1 SNHLY and CDR2 FYNNEI. With 10 bases removed from V and 0 bases from J, the gap between germline ends came to 12 bases. The CDR3 runs to 13 residues. In DNA form, the CDR3 reads TGTGCCATCCTCTGGGGGGTGAACACTGAAGCTTTCTTT. This encodes CAILWGVNTEAFF.

The table lists this clone with a count of one. V gene TRBV5-6 combines with J gene TRBJ2-7; 7 bases fit TRBD1. The germline V gene has CDR1 SGHDT and CDR2 YYEEEE. With 4 bases clipped from V and 3 bases from J, the junction kept 13 bases outside the gene matches. The CDR3 runs to 16 residues. The CDR3 bases are TGTGCCAGCAGCCTTAGGTACCGGGACAGCCTCTACGAGCAGTACTTC. Residues: CASSLRYRDSLYEQYF.

The chain uses TRBV5-1 and TRBJ2-5, with D perhaps TRBD1 (7 bases). V gave up 4 bases and J gave up 1 base, with 11 bases separating them. CDR1 and CDR2 (germline): SGHRS, YFSETQ. The CDR3 is made up of 14 amino acids. The DNA of the CDR3 is TGCGCCAGCAGCAAGGAGGGGGCCCAAGAGACCCAGTACTTC. Its protein is CASSKEGAQETQYF.

A note on this clone: The junction and the germline gene differ at one end; a read error may be behind it. Other DNA sequences in the sample encode the same CDR3. V usage is TRBV5-1 and J usage is TRBJ1-4; D call uncertain. In germline, CDR1 is SGHRS, CDR2 YFSETQ. The CDR3 contains 15 residues. This CDR3 reads CASSLVPRKNEKLFF. CDR3 DNA sequence: TGCGCTAGCAGCTTGGTCCCTCGGAAAAATGAAAAACTGTTTTTT.

There are a few counts of this clone. The chain employs TRBV7-6 and TRBJ2-3; the D gene is possibly TRBD2 (7 bases). Germline loops: CDR1 SGHVS, CDR2 FNYEAQ. CDR3 size: 15 residues. Trimming left V 8 bases short and J 2 bases short, with 17 bases between. CDR3 region: CASARRGGSTDTQYF. The CDR3 DNA sequence: TGTGCCAGCGCGAGGAGGGGGGGCTCCACAGATACGCAGTATTTT.

The chain uses TRBV4-2 and TRBJ2-7, with a tentative D call TRBD1 (5 bases). The CDR3 length is 11 residues. Germline V CDR1 and CDR2: LGHNA, YNFKEQ. The V end was cut by 4 bases, the J end by 7 bases, with 8 bases between. The chain's CDR3 is CASSRQGEQYF. The CDR3, as DNA: TGTGCCAGCAGCCGCCAGGGTGAGCAGTACTTC.

This clone was detected only once. The V call is TRBV5-1, the J call TRBJ2-1, with 11 nucleotides matching TRBD2. J was trimmed by 6 bases and V by 4 bases; bases with no gene match: 6. Germline CDR1 and CDR2: SGHRS and YFSETQ. The CDR3 extends over 15 amino acids. The CDR3 is CASSTRGTSGNEQFF. DNA of the CDR3: TGCGCCAGCAGCACCCGTGGGACTAGCGGCAATGAGCAGTTCTTC.

This clone was recorded once. The chain is built from TRBV4-1 and TRBJ1-1, with D hard to call. Between the trimmed V and J ends, which lost 1 base and 7 bases, there was a span of 4 bases. This CDR3 is 11 amino acids long. In germline, CDR1 is MGHRA, CDR2 YSYEKL. CDR3 loop: CASSQALEAFF. For the CDR3, the DNA is TGCGCCAGCAGCCAAGCCCTTGAAGCTTTCTTT.

The chain employs TRBV10-3 and TRBJ2-3, with D maybe TRBD1 (6 bases). V was clipped by 10 bases and J by 6 bases, with 17 bases between them. Germline CDR1 and CDR2: ENHRY and SYGVKD. The CDR3 contains 13 residues. CDR3 in amino acids: CATRDTSVDTQYF. DNA for the CDR3: TGTGCCACCCGGGACACCAGTGTTGATACGCAGTATTTT.

V gene TRBV29-1 combines with J gene TRBJ1-4; no firm D call. CDR3 length: 12 residues. Germline values: CDR1 SQVTM, CDR2 ANQGSEA. V shed 6 bases and J shed 8 bases, with 13 bases lying between them. CDR3 sequence: CSVSDWKEKLFF. CDR3 nucleotide sequence: TGCAGCGTCTCCGACTGGAAAGAAAAACTGTTTTTT.

The chain combines TRBV30 with TRBJ2-5, with TRBD1 matching over 9 bases. The V gene end was trimmed by 3 bases and the J gene end by 4 bases; junction bases not matched to a gene: 3. The germline V gene encodes CDR1 GTSNPN and CDR2 SVGIG (reference sequence). This CDR3 has 13 residues. The CDR3 DNA follows: TGTGCCTGGAGGGGACAGGGCCCAGAGACCCAGTACTTC. Protein product: CAWRGQGPETQYF.

J is TRBJ2-7 and V is TRBV6-2 or TRBV6-3, with no clear D. V lost 2 bases to trimming and J lost 2 bases, with 7 bases between them. CDR3 length equals 13 residues. Germline values: CDR1 MNHEY, CDR2 SVGEGT. CDR3 sequence reads: CASSYRVTYEQYF. DNA for the CDR3: TGTGCCAGCAGTTACCGGGTAACCTACGAGCAGTACTTC.

The V gene is TRBV7-2, the J gene TRBJ2-7; D gene unclear. The germline V gene has CDR1 SGHTA and CDR2 FQGNSA. The ends were cut back, 2 bases at V and 1 base at J, with 0 bases in the middle. The CDR3 loop spans 11 amino acids. The CDR3, as DNA: TGTGCCAGCAGCTTATCCTACGAGCAGTACTTC. It encodes CASSLSYEQYF.

This clone was counted between two and nine times. The J gene is TRBJ1-1, the V gene TRBV7-9; the D gene is possibly TRBD1 (5 bases). The germline V gene encodes CDR1 SEHNR and CDR2 FQNEAQ (reference sequence). Trimming removed 3 bases at V and 0 bases at J, with 8 bases between. The length of the CDR3 is 14 residues. The CDR3 protein is CASSLGRLNTEAFF. CDR3 nucleotide sequence: TGTGCCAGCAGCTTGGGACGGCTGAACACTGAAGCTTTCTTT.

The chain joins TRBV5-5 to TRBJ1-1, with D hard to call. CDR1 SGHKS and CDR2 YYEKEE come from the germline V gene (reference sequence). This CDR3 region has 15 residues. V dropped 2 bases and J dropped 4 bases, with 15 bases sitting between them. The CDR3 nucleotides are TGTGCCAGCAGCTTAATTGCTCCGGGGAGCACTGAAGCTTTCTTT. Protein product: CASSLIAPGSTEAFF.

The chain links TRBV10-3 to TRBJ1-2, with 7 positions matching TRBD1. V lost 8 bases and J lost 2; bases outside the gene matches: 11. This CDR3 spans 15 amino acids. Germline CDR1 and CDR2: ENHRY and SYGVKD. The CDR3 loop reads CAIPMGATGNYGYTF. The CDR3, as DNA: TGTGCCATCCCGATGGGGGCGACAGGGAACTATGGCTACACCTTC.